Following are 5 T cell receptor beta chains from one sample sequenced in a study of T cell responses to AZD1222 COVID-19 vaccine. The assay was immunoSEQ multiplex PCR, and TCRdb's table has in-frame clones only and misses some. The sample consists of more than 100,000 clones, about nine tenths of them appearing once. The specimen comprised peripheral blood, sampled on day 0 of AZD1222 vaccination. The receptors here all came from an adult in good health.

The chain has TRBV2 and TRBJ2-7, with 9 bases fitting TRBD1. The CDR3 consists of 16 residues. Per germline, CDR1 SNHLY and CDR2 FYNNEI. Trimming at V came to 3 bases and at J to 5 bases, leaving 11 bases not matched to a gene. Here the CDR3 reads CASSEPPGQGSHEQYF. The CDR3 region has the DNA TGTGCCAGCAGTGAGCCTCCGGGACAGGGAAGTCACGAGCAGTACTTC.

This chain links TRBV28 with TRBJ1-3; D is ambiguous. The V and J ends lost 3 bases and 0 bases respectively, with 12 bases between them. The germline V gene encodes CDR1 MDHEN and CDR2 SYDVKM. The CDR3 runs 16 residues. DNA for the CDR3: TGTGCCAGCAGTTTTCCGGGCCTGGGCTCTGGAAACACCATATATTTT. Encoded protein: CASSFPGLGSGNTIYF.

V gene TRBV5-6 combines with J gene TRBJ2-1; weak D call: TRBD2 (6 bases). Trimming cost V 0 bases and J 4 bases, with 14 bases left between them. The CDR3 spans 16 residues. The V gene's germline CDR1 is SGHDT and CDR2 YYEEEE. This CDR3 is CASSLATGVQYNEQFF. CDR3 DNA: TGTGCCAGCAGCTTGGCCACGGGGGTCCAATACAATGAGCAGTTCTTC.

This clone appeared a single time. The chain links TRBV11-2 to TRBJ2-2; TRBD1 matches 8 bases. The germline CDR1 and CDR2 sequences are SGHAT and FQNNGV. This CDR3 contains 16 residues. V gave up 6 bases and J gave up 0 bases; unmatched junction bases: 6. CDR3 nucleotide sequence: TGTGCCAGCAGGAGACAGGGGCTCGCGAACACCGGGGAGCTGTTTTTT. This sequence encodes CASRRQGLANTGELFF.

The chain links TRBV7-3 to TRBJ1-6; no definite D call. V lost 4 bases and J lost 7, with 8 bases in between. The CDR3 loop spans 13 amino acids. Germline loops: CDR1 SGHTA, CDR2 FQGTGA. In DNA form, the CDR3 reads TGTGCCAGCAGCTCGGGTCCCAATTCACCCCTCCACTTT. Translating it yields CASSSGPNSPLHF.